This T cell receptor (beta chain) was documented in a study of CD8+ T cells in alopecia areata. Study context: For 6 to 18 months, tofacitinib was taken, and 6 months off drug followed. Patients given treatment had severity scored by the percentage of scalp area affected.

Study-level results: Normal-skin resident alphabeta T cells also appear among scalp sample sequences. Tofacitinib significantly lowered scalp clonality and expanded CD8+ clones among the top 100.

RNA extraction and reverse transcription yielded cDNA as sequencing template. The assay was immunoSEQ multiplex PCR, and TCRdb's table has in-frame clones only and misses some. The sample includes over 150,000 clones, around 59% of them seen just once. The germline V and J ends were trimmed by 4 bases and 1 base, with 9 bases remaining between them. CDR3 length: 14 residues. Germline V lookup: CDR1 SGHAT, CDR2 FQNNGV. As regards this clone: Its antigen is undetermined.

Treatment reported: oral pan-JAK inhibitor, 5-10 mg twice daily. The sample in question was CD4+ T cells sorted from blood, obtained at week 24, from a patient treated with tofacitinib. This clonotype was sampled from a human donor with alopecia areata. The rearrangement uses TRBV11-2 and TRBJ2-3; D may be TRBD2 (6 bases). The CDR3 loop is CASSWGTGTDTQYF. CDR3 nucleotide sequence: TGTGCCAGCAGCTGGGGGACTGGCACAGATACGCAGTATTTT.